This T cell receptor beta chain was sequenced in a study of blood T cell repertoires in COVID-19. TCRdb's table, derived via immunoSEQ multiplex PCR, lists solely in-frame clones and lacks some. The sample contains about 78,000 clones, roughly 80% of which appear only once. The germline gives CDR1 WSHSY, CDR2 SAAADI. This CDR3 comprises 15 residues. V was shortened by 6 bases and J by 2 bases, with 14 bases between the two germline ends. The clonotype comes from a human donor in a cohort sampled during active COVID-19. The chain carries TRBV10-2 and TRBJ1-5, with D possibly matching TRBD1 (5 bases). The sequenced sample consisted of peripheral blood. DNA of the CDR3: TGCGCCAGCAGCCCTCGGGTAGGGGGCAATCAGCCCCAGCATTTT. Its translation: CASSPRVGGNQPQHF.